The 21 T cell receptor beta chains below all came from one sample that was sequenced in a study of blood T cell repertoires in COVID-19 (dated by TCRdb to the early 2020s). Library preparation was by the immunoSEQ multiplex PCR assay. Drawn from immuneACCESS, this table holds only the in-frame rearrangements with V and J called that TCRdb kept. Clones are partly lost; checked studies trace under half to an unresolved V gene and leave the rest unexplained. The sample table lists over 200,000 clones, roughly 90% of them with a count of one. The top ten clonotypes cover roughly 8.6% of the sample. Specimen: PBMCs or T cells enriched from blood (not recorded which). The receptor set was obtained from a man between 35 and 55 years old who had recovered from COVID-19.

The chain carries TRBV29-1 and TRBJ2-6; 7 nucleotides align to TRBD1. The CDR3 has 13 residues. J lost 2 bases, V lost 7 bases, and 2 bases had no gene match. CDR1 and CDR2 from the germline V gene are SQVTM and ANQGSEA. Here the CDR3 DNA reads TGCAGCGCGAGGGGGCCTGGGGCCAACGTCCTGACTTTC. Protein: CSARGPGANVLTF.

The rearrangement links TRBV7-2 to TRBJ1-5; 9 nucleotides match TRBD1. Germline CDR1 is SGHTA and CDR2 is FQGNSA. J gave up 7 bases and V 4 bases, and 8 bases lay outside the gene matches. The length of the CDR3 is 15 residues. CDR3 sequence reads: CASSWDRVSSQPQHF. CDR3 nucleotide sequence: TGTGCCAGCAGCTGGGACAGGGTATCCAGCCAGCCCCAGCATTTT.

There are many counts of this clone. This chain connects TRBV10-3 to TRBJ1-2; D ambiguous. V lost 4 bases and J lost 3, with 12 bases in between. CDR3 length: 14 residues. Germline V gene data show CDR1 as ENHRY and CDR2 as SYGVKD. CDR3 coding DNA: TGTGCCATCAGTGTCGGGGTCTTGGACTATGGCTACACCTTC. This sequence encodes CAISVGVLDYGYTF.

The J gene is TRBJ2-1, the V gene TRBV12-5; TRBD2 aligns across 7 bases. Germline assignment: CDR1 LGHNT and CDR2 FRNRAP. The trim removed 2 bases at V and 9 bases at J, leaving 22 bases unmatched. The CDR3 length is 19 residues. CDR3 amino acids: CASGLSGGLAGSSFSEQFF. The CDR3 DNA is TGTGCTAGTGGTTTGAGTGGTGGGTTAGCGGGCTCGAGCTTCTCTGAGCAGTTCTTC.

This chain joins TRBV12-3 or TRBV12-4 and TRBJ1-2; D gene ambiguous. The CDR3 loop spans 9 amino acids. The ends were cut back, 8 bases at V and 8 bases at J, with 6 bases in the middle. The CDR3 coding sequence is TGTGCCAGCCAGGCCGGCTACACCTTC. This sequence encodes CASQAGYTF.

The J gene is TRBJ2-2, the V gene TRBV15, with 8 bases fitting TRBD2. Unmatched junction bases numbered 18, after V lost 7 bases and J lost 5 bases. CDR1 and CDR2 (germline): LNHNV, YYDKDF (reference sequence). The CDR3 has 18 residues. CDR3 region: CATTAALRLARDTGELFF. As DNA, the CDR3 is TGTGCCACCACCGCAGCCCTTAGACTAGCGCGGGATACCGGGGAGCTGTTTTTT.

The chain has TRBV5-5 and TRBJ2-7; TRBD2 aligns across 9 bases. After removal of 0 bases from V and 1 base from J, the junction contained 2 bases not matched to a gene. Germline assignment: CDR1 SGHKS and CDR2 YYEKEE (reference sequence). This CDR3 spans 15 amino acids. The CDR3, as DNA: TGTGCCAGCAGCTTGGTCCTAGCGGGGTCCTACGAGCAGTACTTC. This sequence encodes CASSLVLAGSYEQYF.

This chain uses TRBV5-1 with TRBJ1-2; TRBD1 is a possible D gene (6 bases). From germline, CDR1 is SGHRS and CDR2 YFSETQ. This CDR3 is built from 16 residues. V lost 0 bases and J 0 bases, leaving 12 bases between the germline ends. CDR3 amino acids: CASSLGQALTNYGYTF. The CDR3 region has the DNA TGCGCCAGCAGCTTGGGACAGGCCTTGACTAACTATGGCTACACCTTC.

Worth noting for this clone: The junction departs from the called germline gene at one end, perhaps through a read error. The V gene is TRBV7-2, the J gene TRBJ1-2, with 7 nucleotides matching TRBD1. Germline CDR1 and CDR2: SGHTA and FQGNSA. This CDR3 comprises 13 residues. CDR3: CASSFQLTGTVGF. The CDR3, as DNA: TGTGCCAGCAGCTTTCAATTAACGGGGACAGTCGGCTTC.

This sequence joins TRBV2 and TRBJ2-1; 8 bases match TRBD2. This CDR3 region has 17 residues. Germline CDR1 SNHLY, CDR2 FYNNEI. Germline trimming cut 6 bases from V and 5 bases from J; bases unmatched to any gene: 15. DNA of the CDR3: TGTGCCAGCAGGGGCCGCCTCGTAGCGGGGAGCCACAATGAGCAGTTCTTC. As protein: CASRGRLVAGSHNEQFF.

This chain links TRBV19 with TRBJ2-7, with TRBD1 identical over 7 bases. J was trimmed by 2 bases and V by 5 bases; bases with no gene match: 9. CDR3 length: 15 residues. CDR1 and CDR2 (germline): LNHDA, SQIVND (reference sequence). CDR3 amino acids: CASSPDLGTAYEQYF. In DNA form, the CDR3 reads TGTGCCAGTAGTCCAGACCTCGGGACAGCCTACGAGCAGTACTTC.

The genes are TRBV9 and TRBJ2-3; 7 nucleotides line up with TRBD1. The junction had 7 bases not matched to a gene; V was cut back by 3 bases and J by 6 bases. CDR3 length: 14 residues. Germline assignment: CDR1 SGDLS and CDR2 YYNGEE. Written as DNA, the CDR3 is TGTGCCAGCAGCGCGGATAACAGGGGCGATACGCAGTATTTT. Translated, it gives CASSADNRGDTQYF.

The chain couples TRBV7-9 to TRBJ2-1, with a tentative D call TRBD1 (6 bases). The CDR3 is 12 amino acids. Per germline, CDR1 SEHNR and CDR2 FQNEAQ (reference sequence). With 5 bases removed from V and 8 bases from J, the gap between germline ends came to 10 bases. CDR3 DNA: TGTGCCAGCAGCCTCACAGGGTATGAGCAGTTCTTC. This codes for CASSLTGYEQFF.

CDR3 bases: TGTGCCATCAGTGAGTCGAACAGTTGGACTGAAGCTTTCTTT. It codes for CAISESNSWTEAFF. J is TRBJ1-1 and V is TRBV10-3, with D hard to call. V lost 0 bases and J lost 5, with 10 bases in between. The CDR3 consists of 14 residues. Germline V CDR1 and CDR2: ENHRY, SYGVKD.

The gene calls are TRBV18 and TRBJ2-7, with 10 bases fitting TRBD1. Germline V lookup: CDR1 KGHSH, CDR2 LQKENI. The junction had 5 bases not matched to a gene; V was cut back by 3 bases and J by 6 bases. The CDR3 loop spans 14 amino acids. This CDR3 reads CASSPEGQGFEQYF. In DNA, the CDR3 is TGTGCCAGCTCACCTGAGGGACAGGGGTTCGAGCAGTACTTC.

The CDR3 DNA reads TGTGCCAGCAGCTTATCCACGGGAAGCCAAGAGACCCAGTACTTC. Translation gives CASSLSTGSQETQYF. The chain combines TRBV7-9 with TRBJ2-5, with D possibly being TRBD2 (5 bases). The V and J ends lost 2 bases and 1 base respectively, with 11 bases between them. Germline V gene sequence: CDR1 SEHNR, CDR2 FQNEAQ (reference sequence). The CDR3 length is 15 residues.

The CDR3 loop is CASSQAGGPYNEQFF. Here the CDR3 DNA reads TGTGCCAGCAGTCAAGCGGGAGGGCCCTACAATGAGCAGTTCTTC. V and J are TRBV6-2 or TRBV6-3 and TRBJ2-1; 10 bases match TRBD2. In germline, CDR1 is MNHEY, CDR2 SVGEGT. Trimming took 5 bases from V and 2 from J; bases not matched to a gene: 3. The CDR3 consists of 15 residues.

This chain joins TRBV18 and TRBJ2-5; TRBD2 matches 10 bases. CDR1 KGHSH and CDR2 LQKENI come from the germline V gene. With V trimmed by 5 bases and J by 2 bases, 5 bases remained unmatched. CDR3 length: 15 residues. The CDR3 nucleotides are TGTGCCAGCTCATTAACTAGCGGGATTCAAGAGACCCAGTACTTC. Translating it yields CASSLTSGIQETQYF. Combining the CDR3 with reference TRBV18 and TRBJ2-5 gives the whole variable domain NAGVMQNPRHLVRRRGQEARLRCSPMKGHSHVYWYRQLPEEGLKFMVYLQKENIIDESGMPKERFSAEFPKEGPSILRIQQVVRGDSAAYFCASSLTSGIQETQYFGPGTRLLVL.

V and J are TRBV2 and TRBJ1-2, with 8 bases identical to TRBD1. Germline V gene data show CDR1 as SNHLY and CDR2 as FYNNEI. The CDR3 length is 14 residues. V gave up 7 bases and J gave up 3 bases; unmatched junction bases: 7. The chain's CDR3 is CASTRQGSHYGYTF. The DNA of the CDR3 is TGTGCCAGCACTCGACAGGGGAGTCACTATGGCTACACCTTC.

This chain links TRBV19 with TRBJ2-7; no reliable D call. With 6 bases removed from V and 4 bases from J, the gap between germline ends came to 25 bases. The CDR3 has 17 amino acids. Germline V gene sequence: CDR1 LNHDA, CDR2 SQIVND (reference sequence). CDR3 protein: CASSTILVTERNYEQYF. The CDR3 coding sequence is TGTGCCAGTAGCACCATCTTAGTCACCGAGAGGAATTACGAGCAGTACTTC.

Of note for this clone: This sample also contains other DNA sequences that code for the same CDR3. The CDR3, as DNA: TGTGCCAGCAGCTCAGGGGAGACCCAGTACTTC. Translation: CASSSGETQYF. The chain couples TRBV7-3 to TRBJ2-5, with TRBD1 as a possible D gene (5 bases). Looked up from germline, CDR1 is SGHTA and CDR2 is FQGTGA. Trimming shortened V by 4 bases and J by 5 bases, and 5 bases separated the two germline ends. The CDR3 contains 11 residues.